These 19 T cell receptor beta chains originate from one sample sequenced in a study of T-cell reconstitution after alpha-beta-depleted transplantation in children. Preparing the TCRbeta library involved the use of unique molecular identifiers. TCRdb itself ran the PCR reads through MiXCR, one entry per CDR3 protein. Of about 420,000 distinct CDR3 sequences in the sample, about a tenth were seen once. The sample in question was PBMCs from the stem cell graft donor, obtained from the stem cell graft. Receptors were obtained from a human donor who donated a stem cell graft to a child with acute myeloid leukemia.

This clonotype was counted only a few times. The chain couples TRBV7-9 to TRBJ2-2, with D possibly being TRBD1 or TRBD2 (5 bases each). V was trimmed by 5 bases and J by 3 bases, leaving 19 bases between them. The CDR3 sequence is 17 residues long. Germline CDR1 reads SEHNR; CDR2 reads FQNEAQ (reference sequence). The DNA for the CDR3 is TGTGCCAGCAGCCCTAGCACCGGGACCGCCGACACCGGGGAGCTGTTTTTT. Protein sequence: CASSPSTGTADTGELFF.

The chain links TRBV18 to TRBJ2-3; D is uncertain. Per germline, CDR1 KGHSH and CDR2 LQKENI. The CDR3 length is 16 residues. V lost 1 base and J 1 base, leaving 12 bases between the germline ends. The CDR3 sequence: CASSPLVVYGTDTQYF. In nucleotides, the CDR3 is TGTGCCAGCTCACCACTAGTAGTATACGGCACAGATACGCAGTATTTT.

CDR3 sequence (DNA): TGTGCCAGCATCGAGACAGGCAACTATGGCTACACCTTC. This sequence encodes CASIETGNYGYTF. The rearrangement joins TRBV7-2 to TRBJ1-2; D possibly corresponds to TRBD1 (6 bases). Germline V gives CDR1 SGHTA, CDR2 FQGNSA. The CDR3 contains 13 residues. V was trimmed by 7 bases and J by 2 bases, leaving 11 bases between them.

This rearrangement joins TRBV29-1 to TRBJ2-1, with 10 bases lining up with TRBD1. This CDR3 is 13 amino acids long. Unmatched junction bases numbered 5, after V lost 4 bases and J lost 8 bases. CDR1 and CDR2 from the germline V gene are SQVTM and ANQGSEA. This CDR3 is CSVGQGAIYEQFF. CDR3 coding DNA: TGCAGCGTTGGACAGGGGGCGATTTATGAGCAGTTCTTC.

The rearrangement joins TRBV18 to TRBJ1-1, with D possibly TRBD1 on 6 matching bases. The CDR3 has 16 residues. The germline V gene encodes CDR1 KGHSH and CDR2 LQKENI. With 3 bases removed from V and 1 base from J, the gap between germline ends came to 15 bases. CDR3: CASSPRSGGANTEAFF. In DNA form, the CDR3 reads TGTGCCAGCTCACCTCGATCGGGGGGCGCGAACACTGAAGCTTTCTTT.

This clonotype was observed a few times. The J gene is TRBJ1-3, the V gene TRBV12-3 or TRBV12-4; possible D gene TRBD1, 6 bases. This CDR3 has 14 amino acids. Trimming removed 6 bases from V and 2 bases from J, with 11 bases in between. The CDR3 spells CASRERTAGNTIYF. CDR3 coding DNA: TGTGCCAGCAGAGAGAGGACAGCTGGAAACACCATATATTTT.

This clonotype showed up just a few times. J is TRBJ2-4 and V is TRBV5-5; the D call may be TRBD1 or TRBD2 (5 bases each). The germline CDR1 and CDR2 sequences are SGHKS and YYEKEE (reference sequence). Trimming cost V 2 bases and J 0 bases, with 9 bases left between them. This CDR3 is 15 amino acids long. The CDR3: CASSFGDGAKNIQYF. The CDR3 nucleotides are TGTGCCAGCAGCTTCGGGGACGGAGCCAAAAACATTCAGTACTTC.

This clonotype was observed a handful of times. The chain recombines TRBV5-1 with TRBJ2-3, with 12 bases that match TRBD2. CDR1 and CDR2 from the germline V gene are SGHRS and YFSETQ. The CDR3 has 18 residues. V gave up 0 bases and J gave up 0 bases; unmatched junction bases: 5. The chain's CDR3 is CASSLAPTSGSSTDTQYF. CDR3 coding DNA: TGCGCCAGCAGCTTGGCCCCGACTAGCGGGAGTAGCACAGATACGCAGTATTTT.

CDR3: CASSTRGGRQETQYF. The CDR3 nucleotides read TGTGCCAGCAGCACAAGGGGGGGGCGCCAAGAGACCCAGTACTTC. The chain is built from TRBV9 and TRBJ2-5, with D perhaps matching TRBD2 (7 bases). This CDR3 contains 15 residues. Germline V gene data show CDR1 as SGDLS and CDR2 as YYNGEE. V was shortened by 4 bases and J by 1 base, with 14 bases between the two germline ends.

There are a few counts of this clonotype. The chain joins TRBV9 to TRBJ2-1; 15 bases align to TRBD2. This CDR3 region has 20 residues. The germline V gene encodes CDR1 SGDLS and CDR2 YYNGEE. V shed 2 bases, J shed 0 bases, and the junction held 9 bases outside the gene matches. The DNA for the CDR3 is TGTGCCAGCAGCGTGGTTACCGGGACTAGCGGGGGGTTCTCCTACAATGAGCAGTTCTTC. Its translation: CASSVVTGTSGGFSYNEQFF.

The CDR3 DNA is TGTGCCAGCAGCCAAGCTAGTCGCGGTGAGCAGTTCTTC. It encodes CASSQASRGEQFF. The rearrangement uses TRBV4-2 and TRBJ2-1, with D hard to call. The V end lost 1 base, the J end lost 9 bases, and 10 bases lay between the germline ends. CDR3 length: 13 amino acids. CDR1 LGHNA and CDR2 YNFKEQ come from the germline V gene.

There are many counts of this clonotype. This chain uses TRBV20-1 with TRBJ2-1; D unresolved. The CDR3 has 14 residues. The germline V and J ends were trimmed by 3 bases and 3 bases, with 12 bases remaining between them. CDR1 is DFQATT, CDR2 SNEGSKA, per germline (reference sequence). The CDR3 sequence: CSASDAGVYNEQFF. The CDR3 DNA reads as TGCAGTGCTAGCGACGCTGGGGTCTACAATGAGCAGTTCTTC.

The sample holds a few counts of this clonotype. This chain connects TRBV5-1 to TRBJ2-5; D assignment may be TRBD1 or TRBD2 (5 bases each). V was clipped by 4 bases and J by 2 bases, with 15 bases between them. The CDR3 is 15 amino acids. The germline gives CDR1 SGHRS, CDR2 YFSETQ. The chain's CDR3 is CASSPEGTSQETQYF. In DNA form, the CDR3 reads TGCGCCAGCAGCCCCGAGGGGACGTCTCAAGAGACCCAGTACTTC.

DNA of the CDR3: TGCGCCAGCAGCGTATTAGGGCTCCTCCCCCACGAGCAGTACTTC. Its protein is CASSVLGLLPHEQYF. V usage is TRBV5-1 and J usage is TRBJ2-7; D remains ambiguous. Germline CDR1 and CDR2: SGHRS and YFSETQ. Trimming cost V 4 bases and J 5 bases, with 19 bases left between them. The CDR3 is 15 amino acids.

This clonotype was counted between two and nine times. V usage is TRBV12-3 or TRBV12-4 and J usage is TRBJ2-7; TRBD2 aligns across 8 bases. With 3 bases clipped from V and 0 bases from J, the junction kept 1 base outside the gene matches. The CDR3 has 14 amino acids. CDR3 nucleotides: TGTGCCAGCAGTTTTAGCGGGAACTCCTACGAGCAGTACTTC. Its translation is CASSFSGNSYEQYF.

The V and J genes are TRBV5-1 and TRBJ2-3, with TRBD1 identical over 9 bases. With 7 bases clipped from V and 3 bases from J, the junction kept 6 bases outside the gene matches. This CDR3 has 14 residues. Germline V gene data show CDR1 as SGHRS and CDR2 as YFSETQ. The CDR3 spells CASSDGQGTDTQYF. CDR3 sequence (DNA): TGCGCCAGCTCCGACGGACAGGGGACAGATACGCAGTATTTT.

V and J are TRBV27 and TRBJ2-5; no clear D gene. Germline V gives CDR1 MNHEY, CDR2 SMNVEV (reference sequence). CDR3 length equals 13 residues. Trimming took 9 bases from V and 7 from J, leaving 18 bases between them. CDR3 residues: CASQSPEVGTQYF. The CDR3 DNA follows: TGTGCCAGTCAATCCCCCGAGGTCGGGACCCAGTACTTC.

V and J are TRBV15 and TRBJ1-2; possible D gene TRBD1, 5 bases. Germline loops: CDR1 LNHNV, CDR2 YYDKDF (reference sequence). The CDR3 is 15 amino acids. Deletions cut 4 bases from V and 3 bases from J, with 15 bases between. The DNA of the CDR3 is TGTGCCACCAGCATGTCATCTGGGGCGTACTATGGCTACACCTTC. Amino acids: CATSMSSGAYYGYTF.

The chain couples TRBV20-1 to TRBJ2-1; the D gene is possibly TRBD2 (6 bases). The CDR3 totals 13 residues. CDR1 DFQATT and CDR2 SNEGSKA come from the germline V gene (reference sequence). V lost 0 bases, J lost 6 bases, and 9 bases lay in between. The CDR3 loop reads CSARERDFNEQFF. As DNA, the CDR3 is TGCAGTGCTAGAGAGAGGGACTTCAATGAGCAGTTCTTC.